Listed below are T cell receptor beta chains from one sample, sequenced in a study of blood T cell repertoires in COVID-19. Measured with immunoSEQ multiplex PCR; TCRdb has only the in-frame clones, and not every one. The repertoire holds around 430,000 clones, with 70% to 90% as singletons. Source material: peripheral blood. The receptor source for this set is a woman aged 45 to 65 with COVID-19, enrolled during active disease. Both conserved end residues are part of each CDR3. D genes are given only for firm matches. Not every row has a clone size; where given, it reads once, few, many or a size class.

>once|TRBV29-1|TRBJ1-1|NA
CSAGRAGANTEAFF
TGCAGCGCGGGCAGGGCGGGAGCCAACACTGAAGCTTTCTTT
>NA|TRBV7-3|TRBJ2-3|TRBD2
CASSLTASGGTDTQYF
TGTGCCAGCAGCTTAACGGCTAGCGGGGGCACAGATACGCAGTATTTT
>NA|TRBV29-1|TRBJ2-1|NA
CSVAGPGRSYNEQFF
TGCAGCGTTGCAGGTCCGGGGAGGTCCTACAATGAGCAGTTCTTC
>NA|TRBV24-1|TRBJ2-1|TRBD1
CATSGKGQVDYNEQFF
TGTGCCACCAGTGGAAAGGGACAGGTAGACTACAATGAGCAGTTCTTC
>NA|TRBV5-4|TRBJ2-1|TRBD2
CASSIGLAGAYNEQFF
TGTGCCAGCAGCATCGGACTAGCGGGGGCATACAATGAGCAGTTCTTC
>NA|TRBV28|TRBJ1-2|NA
CASSLYRSNYGYTF
TGTGCCAGCAGTTTATACAGGAGTAACTATGGCTACACCTTC
>NA|TRBV11-3|TRBJ2-7|TRBD1
CASSLSLFGQGDGEQYF
TGTGCCAGCAGCTTATCCCTCTTTGGACAGGGAGATGGTGAGCAGTACTTC
>NA|TRBV18|TRBJ1-2|NA
CASSSQGDYGYTF
TGTGCCAGCTCATCGCAGGGTGACTATGGCTACACCTTC
>NA|TRBV29-1|TRBJ2-1|NA
CSLRQANEQFF
TGCAGCCTCAGACAGGCCAATGAGCAGTTCTTC
>NA|TRBV6-1|TRBJ2-5|NA
CASSESGRETQYF
TGTGCCAGCAGTGAATCGGGTCGGGAGACCCAGTACTTC
>NA|TRBV5-1|TRBJ2-7|TRBD1
CASSSSPGQVYEQYF
TGCGCCAGCAGCTCGAGCCCGGGACAGGTTTACGAGCAGTACTTC
>NA|TRBV19|TRBJ1-1|NA
CASSAQGTTEAFF
TGTGCCAGTAGTGCCCAGGGAACCACTGAAGCTTTCTTT
>NA|TRBV4-2|TRBJ2-2|TRBD1
CASSPKGGLDTGELFF
TGTGCCAGCAGCCCTAAAGGGGGCCTGGACACCGGGGAGCTGTTTTTT
>NA|TRBV29-1|TRBJ1-2|NA
CSVAVTKTNYGYTF
TGCAGCGTTGCAGTCACAAAAACTAACTATGGCTACACCTTC
>NA|TRBV7-8|TRBJ1-5|NA
CASSLVGGNNQPQHF
TGTGCCAGCAGCTTAGTGGGAGGGAATAATCAGCCCCAGCATTTT
>NA|TRBV19|TRBJ1-2|TRBD1
CASSWDRGGNYGYTF
TGTGCCAGTAGTTGGGACAGGGGCGGTAACTATGGCTACACCTTC